These 21 T cell receptor beta chains originate from one sample sequenced in a study of blood T cells in healthy people across ages. For the second PCR, which ran for 7 to 11 cycles, a sample-barcoded 5' primer and a J-beta primer mix were used. MiXCR, applied by TCRdb to the 5' RACE reads, yields one record per CDR3 protein. This table holds 800,000 to 950,000 distinct CDR3 sequences, around 48% found once. Sequenced material: blood. Receptors originate from a man in his thirties or forties in good health.

The chain joins TRBV27 to TRBJ2-7; D not certain. V was cut by 5 bases and J by 2 bases, with 13 bases left in between. Per the germline V gene, CDR1 is MNHEY and CDR2 is SMNVEV (reference sequence). The length of the CDR3 is 14 residues. For the CDR3, the DNA is TGTGCCAGCAGTCCCGGACCCGGGCCCTACGAGCAGTACTTC. As protein: CASSPGPGPYEQYF.

This chain joins TRBV4-1 and TRBJ2-1; TRBD1 matches at 10 bases. After removal of 4 bases from V and 10 bases from J, the junction contained 13 bases not matched to a gene. From germline, CDR1 is MGHRA and CDR2 YSYEKL. This CDR3 contains 16 residues. CDR3 loop: CASSPGTGDVSHEQFF. For the CDR3, the DNA is TGCGCCAGCAGCCCTGGGACAGGGGACGTGTCCCACGAGCAGTTCTTC.

This clonotype was detected only a few times. V and J are TRBV6-2 or TRBV6-3 and TRBJ1-5; D possibly corresponds to TRBD1 (5 bases). Germline V gives CDR1 MNHEY, CDR2 SVGEGT. Trimming took off 6 bases at V and 4 bases at J, with 16 bases between the two ends. CDR3 size: 15 residues. In DNA form, the CDR3 reads TGTGCCAGCAGCCGCGGACTGTGGGGGAATCAGCCCCAGCATTTT. Its translation is CASSRGLWGNQPQHF.

This clonotype was counted only a few times. The rearrangement links TRBV20-1 to TRBJ1-2, with 9 bases matching TRBD1. The CDR3 is 15 amino acids. J gave up 2 bases and V 4 bases, and 8 bases lay outside the gene matches. The germline V gene has CDR1 DFQATT and CDR2 SNEGSKA (reference sequence). CDR3 region: CSATRGGQGNYGYTF. The CDR3 DNA follows: TGCAGTGCTACCCGGGGGGGACAGGGAAACTATGGCTACACCTTC.

In this sample, this clonotype turned up a few times. The chain is built from TRBV6-2 or TRBV6-3 and TRBJ2-2; 7 bases are a match to TRBD2. The germline V gene has CDR1 MNHEY and CDR2 SVGEGT. This CDR3 has 14 residues. J gave up 1 base and V 10 bases, and 6 bases lay outside the gene matches. The CDR3 here is CATHPGGNTGELFF. The CDR3 nucleotides are TGTGCCACTCATCCGGGGGGGAACACCGGGGAGCTGTTTTTT.

This clonotype was seen many times. The CDR3 reads CASSYGVGLEQYF. The CDR3 DNA reads TGTGCCAGCAGCTACGGTGTGGGGCTTGAGCAGTACTTC. The rearrangement joins TRBV14 to TRBJ2-7; weak D call: TRBD1 (5 bases). The V and J ends lost 5 bases and 7 bases respectively, with 15 bases between them. The CDR3 length is 13 residues. Germline lookup yields CDR1 SGHDN and CDR2 FVKESK.

V gene TRBV27 combines with J gene TRBJ1-2; D gene unclear. This CDR3 contains 13 residues. The V and J ends lost 3 bases and 6 bases respectively, with 11 bases between them. Germline loops: CDR1 MNHEY, CDR2 SMNVEV (reference sequence). CDR3 nucleotides: TGTGCCAGCAGTTTGTTTCCAAGCGATGGCTACACCTTC. It codes for CASSLFPSDGYTF.

In its sample, this clonotype was seen many times. The chain uses TRBV3-1 and TRBJ1-2; 7 positions match TRBD1. J lost 8 bases, V lost 6 bases, and 6 bases had no gene match. The germline CDR1 and CDR2 sequences are LGHDT and YNNKEL (reference sequence). This CDR3 is built from 12 residues. This chain's CDR3 is CASSQQGYGYTF. The CDR3 DNA is TGTGCCAGCAGTCAACAGGGGTACGGCTACACCTTC.

For the CDR3, the DNA is TGCGCCAGCACACCAGGACAGGGGGCAAGGGTGAACACTGAAGCTTTCTTT. This codes for CASTPGQGARVNTEAFF. This chain uses TRBV5-1 with TRBJ1-1; 11 nucleotides agree with TRBD1. Per germline, CDR1 SGHRS and CDR2 YFSETQ. V trimming: 6 bases; J trimming: 0 bases; junction bases outside the gene matches: 10. The CDR3 is 17 residues long.

This clonotype was found once. A read error may account for a junction end that differs from germline. The chain combines TRBV2 with TRBJ2-3, with a possible D match to TRBD2 (7 bases). This CDR3 region has 13 residues. The germline CDR1 and CDR2 sequences are SNHLY and FYNNEI. The CDR3, as DNA: TGTGCCAGCGGGAGGGGGAACACAGATACGCGGTATTTT. Translating it yields CASGRGNTDTRYF.

The chain is built from TRBV4-2 and TRBJ2-7; TRBD1 agrees at 9 bases. The germline gives CDR1 LGHNA, CDR2 YNFKEQ. V lost 5 bases and J lost 5; bases outside the gene matches: 7. The CDR3 has 14 residues. The CDR3 loop is CASSSQGARDEQYF. The DNA of the CDR3 is TGTGCCAGCAGCTCACAGGGGGCCAGGGACGAGCAGTACTTC.

The chain couples TRBV24-1 to TRBJ1-2, with D perhaps TRBD1 (6 bases). Germline-derived CDR1 and CDR2 are KGHDR and SFDVKD. V gave up 5 bases and J gave up 4 bases, with 13 bases separating them. The CDR3 is 14 residues long. The CDR3 DNA follows: TGTGCCACCAGTGTTTCAGGACAGATCTATGGCTACACCTTC. Translation gives CATSVSGQIYGYTF.

The CDR3 loop is CASWRGHEQFF. The CDR3 DNA is TGTGCCAGCTGGCGGGGTCATGAGCAGTTCTTC. The V call is TRBV12-3 or TRBV12-4, the J call TRBJ2-1, with a weak D call TRBD2 (6 bases). The CDR3 is 11 amino acids. V was pared by 8 bases and J by 8 bases, with 10 bases between.

This clonotype was detected a few times. The CDR3, as DNA: TGTGCCAGTATTTCAGGAGGGACAGGGGGCTACGAGCAGTACTTC. This gives the protein CASISGGTGGYEQYF. This sequence joins TRBV6-2 or TRBV6-3 and TRBJ2-7; 11 nucleotides line up with TRBD1. Germline V gene data show CDR1 as MNHEY and CDR2 as SVGEGT. The trim removed 9 bases at V and 3 bases at J, leaving 10 bases unmatched. The CDR3 has 15 residues.

As for this clonotype: A much larger clonotype is one base distant, so this may be a read error. The V and J genes are TRBV28 and TRBJ2-1; 7 bases line up with TRBD2. The V gene end was trimmed by 6 bases and the J gene end by 13 bases; junction bases not matched to a gene: 18. Germline CDR1 reads MDHEN; CDR2 reads SYDVKM. The length of the CDR3 is 15 residues. The CDR3 loop reads CASRPSGRAGETQFF. CDR3 nucleotides: TGTGCCAGCAGGCCTTCGGGACGCGCGGGAGAGACCCAGTTCTTC.

This chain uses TRBV27 with TRBJ1-2; D possibly corresponds to TRBD1 (6 bases). The length of the CDR3 is 14 residues. Per the germline V gene, CDR1 is MNHEY and CDR2 is SMNVEV (reference sequence). Trimming cost V 4 bases and J 0 bases, with 9 bases left between them. In DNA, the CDR3 is TGTGCCAGCAGTTCCTACAGGGCTAACTATGGCTACACCTTC. It is translated as CASSSYRANYGYTF.

This clonotype appeared a few times. V usage is TRBV4-1 and J usage is TRBJ2-1; D might be TRBD2 (6 bases). The CDR3 length is 13 residues. V dropped 2 bases and J dropped 6 bases, with 8 bases sitting between them. Germline values: CDR1 MGHRA, CDR2 YSYEKL. Here the CDR3 DNA reads TGCGCCAGCAGCCAACTGGGGGGCAATGAGCAGTTCTTC. Amino acids: CASSQLGGNEQFF.

This chain links TRBV5-1 with TRBJ2-1; 9 nucleotides line up with TRBD2. The trim removed 2 bases at V and 6 bases at J, leaving 9 bases unmatched. CDR1 is SGHRS and CDR2 is YFSETQ in the germline V gene. The CDR3 extends over 16 amino acids. CDR3 in DNA: TGCGCCAGCAGCTTCGCGTCAGCGGGGGGATCCAATGAGCAGTTCTTC. This codes for CASSFASAGGSNEQFF. Full variable domain (missing parts from reference TRBV5-1 and TRBJ2-1): KAGVTQTPRYLIKTRGQQVTLSCSPISGHRSVSWYQQTPGQGLQFLFEYFSETQRNKGNFPGRFSGRQFSNSRSEMNVSTLELGDSALYLCASSFASAGGSNEQFFGPGTRLTVL.

This chain connects TRBV20-1 to TRBJ2-1; TRBD2 matches 8 bases. V shed 5 bases, J shed 10 bases, and the junction held 13 bases outside the gene matches. This CDR3 is built from 14 residues. Germline V gene data show CDR1 as DFQATT and CDR2 as SNEGSKA (reference sequence). CDR3 sequence (DNA): TGCAGTGCTGAACGGGGGGGTAACCTTCGGGAGCAGTTCTTC. It codes for CSAERGGNLREQFF.

A remark on this clonotype: Possible read error: a much larger clone is one base away. The chain employs TRBV7-2 and TRBJ2-1; D is unclear. The length of the CDR3 is 11 residues. Trimming removed 5 bases at V and 10 bases at J, with 9 bases between. Germline V gives CDR1 SGHTA, CDR2 FQGNSA. The CDR3: CASSPAYEQFF. The CDR3 bases are TGTGCCAGCAGCCCCGCCTACGAGCAGTTCTTC.

This sequence joins TRBV11-3 and TRBJ1-6, with 7 bases lining up with TRBD1. Unmatched junction bases numbered 5, after V lost 5 bases and J lost 7 bases. The germline V gene has CDR1 SGHNT and CDR2 YENEEA. The CDR3 has 14 residues. In DNA, the CDR3 is TGTGCCAGCAGCCAGACAGGGAGCAATTCACCCCTCCACTTT. Amino acids: CASSQTGSNSPLHF.